This T cell receptor beta chain is from a study of shared clonotypes between healthy human individuals. On the study more broadly: Donor composition was a couple of women and three men, aged 18 to 49.

Some clones are missing from TCRdb's copy, which holds only in-frame ones; the method was immunoSEQ multiplex PCR. The sample shows some 2 million clones, approximately 94% of them seen only once. CD45RO negativity and positive selection for CCR7 defined naive CD8 cells, a population that excluded terminally differentiated effector memory CD45RA+ cells. In this sample, this clone turned up once. As yet, its antigen is unknown. Germline CDR1 SGDLS, CDR2 YYNGEE. The CDR3 has 15 residues. V trimming: 2 bases; J trimming: 5 bases; junction bases outside the gene matches: 5. Notes on the study in general: Memory subsets generally showed lower estimated richness than naive subsets. The represented genetic and exposure-history diversity was limited by the small number of donors.

This TCR derives from a man between 18 and 29 years old in good health. V usage is TRBV9 and J usage is TRBJ2-1, with TRBD2 identical over 9 bases. Sequencing was carried out using naive CD8+ T cells sorted from blood. The DNA of the CDR3 is TGTGCCAGCAGCGTTAGCGGGGGCTTTAACAATGAGCAGTTCTTC. Translated: CASSVSGGFNNEQFF.